Below, 17 T cell receptor beta chains from the same sample are listed, as sequenced in a study of T cells expressing NK-cell markers. TCRdb re-called the 5' RACE reads and catalogs CDR3 proteins one per entry, DNA excluded. The sample totals 20,000 to 25,000 distinct CDR3 sequences. The sample comprised blood T cells: a sorted CD56 or NKG2C T cell subset, CD4+ or CD8+ T cells, or bulk PBMC T cells (not recorded which). The receptors were sampled from a man between 18 and 69 years old in good health.

The chain carries TRBV30 and TRBJ1-2; TCRdb's D call of TRBD1 is untestable without DNA. The CDR3 loop spans 12 amino acids. Germline values: CDR1 GTSNPN, CDR2 SVGIG (reference sequence). CDR3 residues: CAWTKGGGGYTF.

The gene calls are TRBV6-4 and TRBJ2-1; there is no DNA to check the TCRdb D call of TRBD1. The CDR3 covers 14 residues. Germline V gives CDR1 MRHNA, CDR2 SNTAGT. The CDR3 region is CASSVGPPNNEQFF.

The V call is TRBV12-3 or TRBV12-4, the J call TRBJ1-3. CDR3 length: 13 residues. CDR3 region: CASSLGMANTIYF.

The chain couples TRBV20-1 to TRBJ1-1; the D call from TCRdb, TRBD1, cannot be confirmed without DNA. This CDR3 region has 13 residues. The V gene's germline CDR1 is DFQATT and CDR2 SNEGSKA (reference sequence). The CDR3 region is CSAWGQGSPEAFF.

The gene calls are TRBV6-5 and TRBJ2-1; TCRdb's D gene call, TRBD1, goes unchecked for lack of DNA. Germline V gene lookup returns CDR1 MNHEY and CDR2 SVGAGI. This CDR3 contains 16 residues. CDR3: CASSYSESGGPHEQFF.

The rearrangement links TRBV24-1 to TRBJ2-2; the D gene TCRdb calls, TRBD2, cannot be checked with no DNA. The CDR3 runs 14 residues. Germline V gene sequence: CDR1 KGHDR, CDR2 SFDVKD. CDR3 amino acids: CATSGSFDTGELFF.

The rearrangement uses TRBV5-4 and TRBJ1-3. Germline values: CDR1 SGHNT, CDR2 YYREEE (reference sequence). The CDR3 covers 13 residues. CDR3 sequence reads: CATFFYTGNTIYF. The entire variable domain, with the rest obtained from reference TRBV5-4 and TRBJ1-3, is as follows: ETGVTQSPTHLIKTRGQQVTLRCSSQSGHNTVSWYQQALGQGPQFIFQYYREEENGRGNFPPRFSGLQFPNYSSELNVNALELDDSALYLCATFFYTGNTIYFGEGSWLTVV.

V is TRBV20-1 and J is TRBJ1-2; TCRdb selects TRBD1, and the lack of DNA leaves this call unchecked. This CDR3 contains 13 residues. Germline CDR1 DFQATT, CDR2 SNEGSKA (reference sequence). CDR3 amino acids: CSAPRDATDGYTF.

The rearrangement joins TRBV4-2 to TRBJ1-6; TCRdb selects TRBD1, and the lack of DNA leaves this call unchecked. The CDR3 covers 16 residues. CDR1 and CDR2 (germline): LGHNA, YNFKEQ. The CDR3 reads CASSPSAQGAVSPLHF.

The chain recombines TRBV10-1 with TRBJ2-1; absent DNA, TCRdb's TRBD1 call cannot be checked. CDR3 length equals 15 residues. Germline CDR1 is WNHNN and CDR2 is SYGVQD (reference sequence). The CDR3 sequence is CASSESRGTYNEQFF.

V gene TRBV7-2 combines with J gene TRBJ1-4; the TRBD1 assignment by TCRdb is unverifiable without DNA. The CDR3 sequence is 14 residues long. Germline CDR1 reads SGHTA; CDR2 reads FQGNSA. The CDR3: CASAPMATNEKLFF.

V gene TRBV6-1 combines with J gene TRBJ1-1; there is no DNA to check the TCRdb D call of TRBD1. From germline, CDR1 is MNHNS and CDR2 SASEGT. The length of the CDR3 is 14 residues. The CDR3 sequence is CASRSGGGNTEAFF.

The rearrangement joins TRBV2 to TRBJ2-7. CDR3 length equals 11 residues. The germline CDR1 and CDR2 sequences are SNHLY and FYNNEI. This CDR3 is CASRFDYEQYF. The full variable domain, in which reference TRBV2 and TRBJ2-7 provide the parts outside the CDR3, is EPEVTQTPSHQVTQMGQEVILRCVPISNHLYFYWYRQILGQKVEFLVSFYNNEISEKSEIFDDQFSVERPDGSNFTLKIRSTKLEDSAMYFCASRFDYEQYFGPGTRLTVT.

This chain links TRBV4-3 with TRBJ2-2; TCRdb outputs TRBD2, but without DNA this stays unchecked. The CDR3 spans 17 residues. Germline V gene sequence: CDR1 LGHNA, CDR2 YSLEER. CDR3 region: CASSYRLAGGPAGELFF.

The chain uses TRBV3-1 and TRBJ2-7; TCRdb indicates TRBD1, and absent DNA this call remains unverified. The CDR3 spans 16 residues. From germline, CDR1 is LGHDT and CDR2 YNNKEL (reference sequence). The chain's CDR3 is CASSRWQDIRSYEQYF.

The chain has TRBV12-3 or TRBV12-4 and TRBJ2-7. CDR3 size: 13 residues. The CDR3 reads CASSLGGTYEQYF.

The chain joins TRBV10-3 to TRBJ2-1; no DNA is available, so the TRBD2 call from TCRdb remains unchecked. The CDR3 sequence is 16 residues long. The germline V gene has CDR1 ENHRY and CDR2 SYGVKD. CDR3 amino acids: CAISQVAGGLVHEQFF.